Each of the 12 T cell receptor beta chains below was sequenced from the same sample in a study of shared T cell receptors in the human thymus. Some clones are missing from TCRdb's copy, which holds only in-frame ones; the method was immunoSEQ multiplex PCR. The sample has 630,000 or so clones, roughly 86% seen once. These data were also reused for a study on human thymus T cells.

Input material: thymocytes. The receptor source for this set is a boy under three years old with a congenital heart defect.

The genes are TRBV19 and TRBJ2-1; possible D gene TRBD1, 6 bases. The CDR3 consists of 18 residues. V lost 3 bases, J lost 2 bases, and 20 bases lay in between. Germline V CDR1 and CDR2: LNHDA, SQIVND (reference sequence). The CDR3 is CASSIPLYRDPTYNEQFF. For the CDR3, the DNA is TGTGCCAGTAGTATCCCCCTTTACAGGGACCCAACCTACAATGAGCAGTTCTTC. Together with reference TRBV19 and TRBJ2-1, the CDR3 gives the full variable domain: DGGITQSPKYLFRKEGQNVTLSCEQNLNHDAMYWYRQDPGQGLRLIYYSQIVNDFQKGDIAEGYSVSREKKESFPLTVTSAQKNPTAFYLCASSIPLYRDPTYNEQFFGPGTRLTVL.

V gene TRBV28 combines with J gene TRBJ1-5; D is ambiguous. V lost 2 bases, J lost 6 bases, and 14 bases lay in between. The germline V gene encodes CDR1 MDHEN and CDR2 SYDVKM. This CDR3 is 15 amino acids long. The CDR3 reads CASSLTNGWAQPQHF. The DNA for the CDR3 is TGTGCCAGCAGTTTAACCAATGGGTGGGCTCAGCCCCAGCATTTT.

This rearrangement joins TRBV6-5 to TRBJ1-5; the D gene is possibly TRBD1 (6 bases). V was cut by 6 bases and J by 5 bases, with 8 bases left in between. The CDR3 has 12 residues. Germline V gives CDR1 MNHEY, CDR2 SVGAGI. The CDR3 DNA is TGTGCCAGCAGAAACAGGGATCAGCCCCAGCATTTT. Translation: CASRNRDQPQHF.

The chain carries TRBV6-1 and TRBJ1-1; D unresolved. Germline CDR1 MNHNS, CDR2 SASEGT. Trimming stripped 0 bases from V and 11 bases from J, with 7 bases between. There are 11 residues in the CDR3. CDR3 bases: TGTGCCAGCAGTGAAGCTGTGTCTGCTTTCTTT. Its translation: CASSEAVSAFF.

This CDR3 reads CASSPRLDRSYNEQFF. In DNA form, the CDR3 reads TGTGCCAGCAGCCCGCGACTAGATCGGTCCTACAATGAGCAGTTCTTC. The rearrangement joins TRBV7-2 to TRBJ2-1; tentative D call: TRBD2 (6 bases). The germline V gene has CDR1 SGHTA and CDR2 FQGNSA. V was trimmed by 5 bases and J by 1 base, leaving 15 bases between them. The CDR3 is 16 amino acids.

This clone was recorded only once. V is TRBV27 and J is TRBJ1-6; D is unclear. V dropped 4 bases and J dropped 8 bases, with 15 bases sitting between them. The germline V gene encodes CDR1 MNHEY and CDR2 SMNVEV (reference sequence). CDR3 length equals 15 residues. The DNA of the CDR3 is TGTGCCAGCAGTTATCGGGAGGGCCGAGATTCACCCCTCCACTTT. Its translation is CASSYREGRDSPLHF.

The chain is built from TRBV28 and TRBJ1-5; no clear D. V was clipped by 2 bases and J by 2 bases, with 13 bases between them. Germline V lookup: CDR1 MDHEN, CDR2 SYDVKM. CDR3 length equals 16 residues. DNA of the CDR3: TGTGCCAGCAGTTTAATTCGCACCTATGGCAATCAGCCCCAGCATTTT. Translation: CASSLIRTYGNQPQHF. Using reference TRBV28 and TRBJ1-5 for the parts outside the CDR3, the full variable domain is DVKVTQSSRYLVKRTGEKVFLECVQDMDHENMFWYRQDPGLGLRLIYFSYDVKMKEKGDIPEGYSVSREKKERFSLILESASTNQTSMYLCASSLIRTYGNQPQHFGDGTRLSIL.

The chain has TRBV5-4 and TRBJ1-1; TRBD1 might be the D (6 bases). Trimming removed 0 bases from V and 3 bases from J, with 9 bases in between. CDR1 and CDR2 (germline): SGHNT, YYREEE (reference sequence). The CDR3 runs 14 residues. CDR3 nucleotide sequence: TGTGCCAGCAGCTTGGAGGGGGTTTACACTGAAGCTTTCTTT. Protein: CASSLEGVYTEAFF.

Here the CDR3 reads CASSLGAGGGEKLFF. Written as DNA, the CDR3 is TGCGCCAGCAGCTTGGGGGCCGGGGGAGGAGAAAAACTGTTTTTT. The V and J genes are TRBV5-1 and TRBJ1-4; perhaps TRBD1 as D (5 bases). The CDR3 sequence is 15 residues long. V lost 0 bases and J lost 8, with 14 bases in between. The germline V gene encodes CDR1 SGHRS and CDR2 YFSETQ.

The chain couples TRBV7-6 to TRBJ2-2; D may be TRBD1 (6 bases). CDR3 length: 15 amino acids. V gave up 1 base and J gave up 2 bases, with 8 bases separating them. Per germline, CDR1 SGHVS and CDR2 FNYEAQ. The CDR3 region is CASSLGGPNTGELFF. The DNA of the CDR3 is TGTGCCAGCAGCTTAGGGGGGCCAAACACCGGGGAGCTGTTTTTT.

J is TRBJ1-1 and V is TRBV2; TRBD1 might be the D (6 bases). The CDR3 covers 14 residues. Germline CDR1 and CDR2: SNHLY and FYNNEI. V dropped 8 bases and J dropped 4 bases, with 17 bases sitting between them. The CDR3 region has the DNA TGTGCCAGCCTGCCCGAGGGGGTTGGCACTGAAGCTTTCTTT. Translating it yields CASLPEGVGTEAFF.

The CDR3 is CASSEQGYPNSPLHF. The CDR3 DNA is TGTGCCAGCAGCGAACAGGGTTACCCTAATTCACCCCTCCACTTT. The J gene is TRBJ1-6, the V gene TRBV6-4; possibly TRBD1 for D (6 bases). V shed 6 bases and J shed 6 bases, with 15 bases lying between them. Germline values: CDR1 MRHNA, CDR2 SNTAGT. The CDR3 is 15 residues long.